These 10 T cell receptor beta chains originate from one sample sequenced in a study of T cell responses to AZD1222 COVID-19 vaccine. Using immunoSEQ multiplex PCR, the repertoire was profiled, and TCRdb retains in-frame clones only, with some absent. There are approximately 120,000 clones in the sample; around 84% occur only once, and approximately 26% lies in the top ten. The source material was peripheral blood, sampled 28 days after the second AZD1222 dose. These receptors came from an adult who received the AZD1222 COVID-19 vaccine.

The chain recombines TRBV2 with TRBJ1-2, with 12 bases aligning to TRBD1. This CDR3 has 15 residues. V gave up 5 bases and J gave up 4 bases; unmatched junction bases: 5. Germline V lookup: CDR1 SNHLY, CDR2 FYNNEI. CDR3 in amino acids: CASSPGTGGSYGYTF. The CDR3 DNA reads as TGTGCCAGCAGTCCCGGGACAGGGGGCAGCTATGGCTACACCTTC.

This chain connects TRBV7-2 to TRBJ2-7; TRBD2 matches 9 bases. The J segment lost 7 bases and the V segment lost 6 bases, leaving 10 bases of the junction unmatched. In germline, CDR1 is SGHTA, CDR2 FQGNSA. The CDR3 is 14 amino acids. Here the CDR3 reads CASSSAGGRREQYF. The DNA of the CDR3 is TGTGCCAGCAGTTCAGCGGGGGGCCGTAGGGAGCAGTACTTC.

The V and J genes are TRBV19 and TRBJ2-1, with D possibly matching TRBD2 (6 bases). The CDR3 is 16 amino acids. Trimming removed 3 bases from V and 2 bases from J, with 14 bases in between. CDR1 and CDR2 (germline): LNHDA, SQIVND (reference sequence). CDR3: CASSITGLTTYNEQFF. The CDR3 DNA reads TGTGCCAGTAGTATTACGGGACTGACCACCTACAATGAGCAGTTCTTC.

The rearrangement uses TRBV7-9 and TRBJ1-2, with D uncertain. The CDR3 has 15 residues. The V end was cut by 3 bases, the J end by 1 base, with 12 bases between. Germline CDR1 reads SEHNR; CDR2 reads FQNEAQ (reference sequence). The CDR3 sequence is CASSFGAGFNYGYTF. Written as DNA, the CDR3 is TGTGCCAGCAGCTTCGGCGCGGGATTTAACTATGGCTACACCTTC.

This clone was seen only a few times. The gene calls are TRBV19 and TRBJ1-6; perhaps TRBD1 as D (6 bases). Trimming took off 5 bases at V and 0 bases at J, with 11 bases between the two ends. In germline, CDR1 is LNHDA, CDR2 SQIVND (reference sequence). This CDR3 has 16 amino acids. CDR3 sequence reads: CASSHGQNSYNSPLHF. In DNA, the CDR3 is TGTGCCAGTAGTCATGGACAGAACTCCTATAATTCACCCCTCCACTTT.

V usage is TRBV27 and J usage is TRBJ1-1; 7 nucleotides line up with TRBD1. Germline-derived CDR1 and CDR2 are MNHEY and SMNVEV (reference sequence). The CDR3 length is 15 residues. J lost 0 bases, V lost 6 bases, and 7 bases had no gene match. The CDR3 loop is CASRTQQGMNTEAFF. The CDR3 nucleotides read TGTGCCAGCAGGACCCAACAGGGGATGAACACTGAAGCTTTCTTT.

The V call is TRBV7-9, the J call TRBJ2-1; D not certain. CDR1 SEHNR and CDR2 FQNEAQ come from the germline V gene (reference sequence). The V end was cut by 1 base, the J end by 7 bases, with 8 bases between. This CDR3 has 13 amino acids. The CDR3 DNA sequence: TGTGCCAGCAGCTTAGGGGCCTTTAATGAGCAGTTCTTC. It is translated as CASSLGAFNEQFF.

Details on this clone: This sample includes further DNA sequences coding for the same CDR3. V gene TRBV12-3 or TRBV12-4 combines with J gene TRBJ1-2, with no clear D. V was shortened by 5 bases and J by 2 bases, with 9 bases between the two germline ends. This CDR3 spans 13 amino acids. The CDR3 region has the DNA TGTGCCAGCAGTCCGAGGGAAAACTATGGCTACACCTTC. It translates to CASSPRENYGYTF.

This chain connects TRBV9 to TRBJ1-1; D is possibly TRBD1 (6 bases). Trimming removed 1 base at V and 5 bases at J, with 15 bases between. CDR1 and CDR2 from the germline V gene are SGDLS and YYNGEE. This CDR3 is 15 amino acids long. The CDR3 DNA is TGTGCCAGCAGCGTAATACAGGGAGGGGGGACTGAAGCTTTCTTT. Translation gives CASSVIQGGGTEAFF.

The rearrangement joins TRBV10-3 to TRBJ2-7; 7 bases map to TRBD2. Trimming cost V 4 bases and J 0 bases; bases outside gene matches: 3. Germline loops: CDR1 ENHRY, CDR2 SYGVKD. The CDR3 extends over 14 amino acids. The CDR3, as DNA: TGTGCCATCAGTGGCGGGGGACTCTCCTACGAGCAGTACTTC. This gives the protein CAISGGGLSYEQYF.